These 17 T cell receptor beta chains came from one sample sequenced in a study of cytomegalovirus exposure and HLA in healthy donors (dated 2017 in TCRdb). The library relied on the immunoSEQ multiplex PCR assay. For the multiplex PCR, a mixture combining 60 forward primers for TCR Vbeta segments and 13 reverse primers for TCR Jbeta segments was used. TCRdb's version of the immuneACCESS table is confined to in-frame rearrangements and falls short of the full clone set. An unresolved V gene accounts for under half of the shortfall where checked; the remainder is of unknown origin. A total of around 110,000 clones appear in this sample, roughly 9.9% of them only once. Clones ranked in the top ten supply about 3% of the sample. Material for sequencing was PBMCs. The receptors come from a man between 25 and 39 years old in good health and CMV-seronegative.

This clone turned up a few times. The J gene is TRBJ1-2, the V gene TRBV6-1; D unclear. CDR3 size: 13 residues. V lost 2 bases to trimming and J lost 6 bases, with 10 bases between them. CDR1 and CDR2 (germline): MNHNS, SASEGT. The CDR3 DNA reads as TGTGCCAGCAGTGAAAGAGGGCCCCATGGCTACACCTTC. Translation: CASSERGPHGYTF.

V and J are TRBV5-1 and TRBJ2-1, with 9 positions matching TRBD2. The CDR3 extends over 17 amino acids. J was trimmed by 3 bases and V by 1 base; bases with no gene match: 8. Per germline, CDR1 SGHRS and CDR2 YFSETQ. The CDR3 loop reads CASSLQTRGGLYNEQFF. The CDR3 bases are TGCGCCAGCAGCTTGCAGACGCGGGGGGGCCTCTACAATGAGCAGTTCTTC.

This chain links TRBV11-2 with TRBJ1-5; perhaps TRBD1 as D (6 bases). Per germline, CDR1 SGHAT and CDR2 FQNNGV. This CDR3 contains 13 residues. V was shortened by 5 bases and J by 8 bases, with 13 bases between the two germline ends. CDR3 nucleotide sequence: TGTGCCAGCAGCCCCGGGACAAGGGAGCCCCAGCATTTT. Amino acid sequence: CASSPGTREPQHF.

Only a few counts were recorded for this clone. CDR3 region: CASSVETANTGELFF. CDR3 nucleotides: TGTGCCAGCAGCGTAGAAACAGCGAACACCGGGGAGCTGTTTTTT. The chain uses TRBV9 and TRBJ2-2; D gene ambiguous. CDR3 length: 15 residues. Germline CDR1 and CDR2: SGDLS and YYNGEE. V lost 0 bases to trimming and J lost 0 bases, with 6 bases between them. The complete variable domain, with remaining parts taken from reference TRBV9 and TRBJ2-2, reads DSGVTQTPKHLITATGQRVTLRCSPRSGDLSVYWYQQSLDQGLQFLIQYYNGEERAKGNILERFSAQQFPDLHSELNLSSLELGDSALYFCASSVETANTGELFFGEGSRLTVL.

The table lists this clone with a few counts. The CDR3 protein is CASTRTGEINYGYTF. DNA for the CDR3: TGTGCCAGCACGCGGACAGGGGAAATTAACTATGGCTACACCTTC. The chain joins TRBV5-6 to TRBJ1-2; 9 nucleotides match TRBD1. In germline, CDR1 is SGHDT, CDR2 YYEEEE. With V trimmed by 6 bases and J by 1 base, 7 bases remained unmatched. There are 15 residues in the CDR3. Full variable domain (outside the CDR3, taken from reference TRBV5-6 and TRBJ1-2): DAGVTQSPTHLIKTRGQQVTLRCSPKSGHDTVSWYQQALGQGPQFIFQYYEEEERQRGNFPDRFSGHQFPNYSSELNVNALLLGDSALYLCASTRTGEINYGYTFGSGTRLTVV.

This clone was seen a handful of times. The CDR3 region has the DNA TGTGCCAGCAGTTTAGAGGAGGGCGAGCAGTACTTC. This translates into CASSLEEGEQYF. The chain recombines TRBV27 with TRBJ2-7, with D maybe TRBD2 (6 bases). Between the trimmed V and J ends, which lost 2 bases and 6 bases, there was a span of 8 bases. CDR1 and CDR2 from the germline V gene are MNHEY and SMNVEV (reference sequence). The CDR3 extends over 12 amino acids.

Here the CDR3 reads CASGRGGSYNEQFF. CDR3 DNA sequence: TGCGCCAGCGGGAGGGGGGGCTCCTACAATGAGCAGTTCTTC. V gene TRBV5-1 combines with J gene TRBJ2-1; a possible D gene is TRBD2 (7 bases). Germline CDR1 is SGHRS and CDR2 is YFSETQ. Trimming shortened V by 7 bases and J by 0 bases, and 11 bases separated the two germline ends. This CDR3 is built from 14 residues.

CDR3 bases: TGTGCCAGCAGCCGCGAGAATCAAGAGACCCAGTACTTC. It translates to CASSRENQETQYF. This sequence joins TRBV14 and TRBJ2-5; the D is unclear. Germline CDR1 and CDR2: SGHDN and FVKESK. The V end was cut by 4 bases, the J end by 2 bases, with 8 bases between. The CDR3 covers 13 residues.

The rearrangement uses TRBV6-1 and TRBJ2-1; D is perhaps TRBD1 (6 bases). In germline, CDR1 is MNHNS, CDR2 SASEGT. Between the trimmed V and J ends, which lost 4 bases and 0 bases, there was a span of 13 bases. The CDR3 consists of 16 residues. The CDR3 DNA is TGTGCCAGCAGTGGGGGGACATACAGCTCCTACAATGAGCAGTTCTTC. This sequence encodes CASSGGTYSSYNEQFF.

This clone was observed a few times. The chain carries TRBV5-4 and TRBJ2-3; 7 bases align to TRBD2. The CDR3 extends over 16 amino acids. The germline CDR1 and CDR2 sequences are SGHNT and YYREEE (reference sequence). V lost 1 base and J lost 1; bases outside the gene matches: 6. CDR3 residues: CASSLRAGVGTDTQYF. For the CDR3, the DNA is TGTGCCAGCAGCTTGCGGGCGGGAGTGGGCACAGATACGCAGTATTTT.

The chain joins TRBV7-9 to TRBJ1-6; no clear D gene. CDR1 SEHNR and CDR2 FQNEAQ come from the germline V gene (reference sequence). V shed 1 base and J shed 5 bases, with 9 bases lying between them. The CDR3 is 15 residues long. The CDR3 reads CASSLGQVDNSPLHF. In DNA form, the CDR3 reads TGTGCCAGCAGCTTAGGGCAGGTTGATAATTCACCCCTCCACTTT.

This clone was counted only a few times. The V call is TRBV7-2, the J call TRBJ2-5; TRBD1 aligns across 9 bases. CDR1 and CDR2 (germline): SGHTA, FQGNSA. The junction had 4 bases not matched to a gene; V was cut back by 0 bases and J by 5 bases. This CDR3 is built from 15 residues. The DNA for the CDR3 is TGTGCCAGCAGCTTAGCTACAGGGGGCCAGGAGACCCAGTACTTC. It is translated as CASSLATGGQETQYF.

The rearrangement joins TRBV20-1 to TRBJ2-5, with a possible D match to TRBD2 (6 bases). Trimming pared 5 bases from V and 5 bases from J, leaving 6 bases between. The CDR3 is 10 amino acids. Germline CDR1 and CDR2: DFQATT and SNEGSKA (reference sequence). The CDR3 loop is CSARGETQYF. CDR3 DNA sequence: TGCAGTGCTCGGGGGGAGACCCAGTACTTC.

V gene TRBV5-1 combines with J gene TRBJ2-1; 9 bases line up with TRBD1. The CDR3 is 15 amino acids. Germline V gene data show CDR1 as SGHRS and CDR2 as YFSETQ. V lost 0 bases and J lost 7; bases outside the gene matches: 5. The CDR3 loop is CASSLGTGAPNEQFF. The DNA for the CDR3 is TGCGCCAGCAGCTTGGGGACAGGGGCCCCTAATGAGCAGTTCTTC. The full variable domain, in which reference TRBV5-1 and TRBJ2-1 provide the parts outside the CDR3, is KAGVTQTPRYLIKTRGQQVTLSCSPISGHRSVSWYQQTPGQGLQFLFEYFSETQRNKGNFPGRFSGRQFSNSRSEMNVSTLELGDSALYLCASSLGTGAPNEQFFGPGTRLTVL.

This clone appeared a few times. The V gene is TRBV28, the J gene TRBJ2-3; tentative D call: TRBD2 (6 bases). Germline values: CDR1 MDHEN, CDR2 SYDVKM. V was trimmed by 6 bases and J by 2 bases, leaving 12 bases between them. The CDR3 has 14 amino acids. The CDR3 nucleotides are TGTGCCAGCAGGGGGGACTTTGACACAGATACGCAGTATTTT. It translates to CASRGDFDTDTQYF.

The chain combines TRBV6-4 with TRBJ1-6; D gene unclear. The germline V gene has CDR1 MRHNA and CDR2 SNTAGT. The CDR3 runs 13 residues. V dropped 2 bases and J dropped 6 bases, with 5 bases sitting between them. CDR3 coding DNA: TGTGCCAGCAGTGACACACGTAATTCACCCCTCCACTTT. Translation: CASSDTRNSPLHF.

This clone was found a few times. The chain couples TRBV5-1 to TRBJ2-7; TRBD2 aligns across 7 bases. This CDR3 is built from 13 residues. Germline V gene lookup returns CDR1 SGHRS and CDR2 YFSETQ. The V gene end was trimmed by 1 base and the J gene end by 5 bases; junction bases not matched to a gene: 3. The CDR3 region is CASSLSAGHEQYF. As DNA, the CDR3 is TGCGCCAGCAGCTTGTCAGCGGGACACGAGCAGTACTTC.